The 27 T cell receptor beta chains presented below share a single source sample, sequenced in a study of T-cell memory formation after mild COVID-19. In TCRdb, the 5' RACE reads were re-called with MiXCR into one record per CDR3 protein. Altogether about 200,000 distinct CDR3 sequences are present, approximately 20% being singletons, with the ten largest covering roughly 2.6%. Sequenced input: PBMCs or a T cell subset sorted from them (not recorded which). These receptors were collected from an adult woman who had mild COVID-19 (a few samples of this study predate the infection). Cell type and time point are not known.

This clonotype was seen only a few times. The V call is TRBV5-1, the J call TRBJ2-1, with TRBD2 matching 16 bases. With 3 bases clipped from V and 9 bases from J, the junction kept 3 bases outside the gene matches. The CDR3 extends over 15 amino acids. Germline V gene sequence: CDR1 SGHRS, CDR2 YFSETQ. The CDR3, as DNA: TGCGCCAGCAGCTCGGGGACTAGCGGGAGGGGTGAGCAGTTCTTC. This codes for CASSSGTSGRGEQFF.

In this sample, this clonotype turned up a few times. V usage is TRBV9 and J usage is TRBJ2-3, with a weak D call TRBD2 (5 bases). V shed 4 bases and J shed 3 bases, with 18 bases lying between them. The CDR3 extends over 16 amino acids. Germline CDR1 SGDLS, CDR2 YYNGEE. CDR3 sequence reads: CASSRVGIARTDTQYF. The CDR3 bases are TGTGCCAGCAGCCGAGTCGGGATAGCTCGTACAGATACGCAGTATTTT.

Regarding this clonotype: A much more abundant neighbour one base away suggests this may be a read error. The V gene is TRBV5-1, the J gene TRBJ2-1; possible D gene TRBD2, 6 bases. The CDR3 extends over 15 amino acids. Germline assignment: CDR1 SGHRS and CDR2 YFSETQ. CDR3 bases: TGCGCCAGCAGCTTGTTGAGGGACTCCTACAATGAGCAGTTATTC. Translated: CASSLLRDSYNEQLF.

CDR3 loop: CASNPQAGNQPQHF. The CDR3 DNA reads TGTGCCAGCAACCCTCAGGCTGGGAATCAGCCCCAGCATTTT. The chain employs TRBV12-3 or TRBV12-4 and TRBJ1-5, with no clear D. With 7 bases removed from V and 4 bases from J, the gap between germline ends came to 14 bases. The CDR3 runs 14 residues.

This clonotype has a handful of counts. The V call is TRBV5-5, the J call TRBJ1-1; TRBD1 might be the D (6 bases). Deletions cut 5 bases from V and 1 base from J, with 9 bases between. Germline V gene data show CDR1 as SGHKS and CDR2 as YYEKEE (reference sequence). The CDR3 consists of 13 residues. This CDR3 is CASRQGSNTEAFF. In DNA, the CDR3 is TGTGCCAGCAGGCAGGGGTCGAACACTGAAGCTTTCTTT.

The chain uses TRBV9 and TRBJ2-3; no reliable D call. Between the trimmed V and J ends, which lost 2 bases and 1 base, there was a span of 11 bases. This CDR3 has 15 residues. Germline CDR1 SGDLS, CDR2 YYNGEE. The CDR3 DNA reads as TGTGCCAGCAGCGTCTCGCGCGCGGGCACAGATACGCAGTATTTT. It is translated as CASSVSRAGTDTQYF. The complete variable domain, with remaining parts taken from reference TRBV9 and TRBJ2-3, reads DSGVTQTPKHLITATGQRVTLRCSPRSGDLSVYWYQQSLDQGLQFLIQYYNGEERAKGNILERFSAQQFPDLHSELNLSSLELGDSALYFCASSVSRAGTDTQYFGPGTRLTVL.

V is TRBV27 and J is TRBJ1-3, with a weak D call TRBD1 (5 bases). Looked up from germline, CDR1 is MNHEY and CDR2 is SMNVEV (reference sequence). V was cut by 4 bases and J by 0 bases, with 13 bases left in between. The CDR3 covers 16 residues. The CDR3 reads CASSSDRDSSGNTIYF. CDR3 nucleotides: TGTGCCAGCAGTTCCGACAGAGACAGCTCTGGAAACACCATATATTTT.

The chain employs TRBV27 and TRBJ2-2; 13 bases map to TRBD2. Germline values: CDR1 MNHEY, CDR2 SMNVEV (reference sequence). Germline trimming cut 3 bases from V and 4 bases from J; bases unmatched to any gene: 2. The length of the CDR3 is 16 residues. CDR3 in DNA: TGTGCCAGCAGTTTTGGGACTAGCGGGGCCACCGGGGAGCTGTTTTTT. This encodes CASSFGTSGATGELFF.

This clonotype was observed a few times. The chain employs TRBV4-3 and TRBJ2-1; 13 bases line up with TRBD2. The V segment lost 4 bases and the J segment 7 bases; nucleotides outside the gene matches: 7. The CDR3 spans 16 residues. CDR1 and CDR2 (germline): LGHNA, YSLEER. This chain's CDR3 is CASSRRLAGGRNEQFF. Written as DNA, the CDR3 is TGCGCCAGCAGCCGTAGACTAGCGGGGGGTCGTAATGAGCAGTTCTTC.

This clonotype has only a few counts. The chain has TRBV10-3 and TRBJ1-5; 7 bases are shared with TRBD1. Germline V CDR1 and CDR2: ENHRY, SYGVKD. The CDR3 length is 18 residues. Unmatched junction bases numbered 10, after V lost 2 bases and J lost 0 bases. The DNA for the CDR3 is TGTGCCATCAGTGAGGGACAGGCGACACCCTCTAGCAATCAGCCCCAGCATTTT. This translates into CAISEGQATPSSNQPQHF.

The table lists this clonotype with a few counts. The V gene is TRBV20-1, the J gene TRBJ2-1; no definite D call. Trimming took 0 bases from V and 0 from J, leaving 9 bases between them. The CDR3 totals 15 residues. Germline V gene lookup returns CDR1 DFQATT and CDR2 SNEGSKA (reference sequence). The CDR3 loop reads CSARDRGNSYNEQFF. DNA of the CDR3: TGCAGTGCTAGAGATCGCGGCAACTCCTACAATGAGCAGTTCTTC.

The chain combines TRBV7-9 with TRBJ1-1, with a weak D call TRBD1 (5 bases). The CDR3 is 13 amino acids. The V gene's germline CDR1 is SEHNR and CDR2 FQNEAQ (reference sequence). With 4 bases removed from V and 3 bases from J, the gap between germline ends came to 9 bases. CDR3 DNA sequence: TGTGCCAGCAGCTCTCAGGGATACACTGAAGCTTTCTTT. It codes for CASSSQGYTEAFF.

This clonotype was seen a few times. The rearrangement links TRBV6-5 to TRBJ1-3, with D maybe TRBD1 (6 bases). Deletions cut 4 bases from V and 0 bases from J, with 16 bases between. The germline CDR1 and CDR2 sequences are MNHEY and SVGAGI. CDR3 length equals 17 residues. Here the CDR3 DNA reads TGTGCCAGCAGTTCCAAACCTACAGGGTTCTCTGGAAACACCATATATTTT. This gives the protein CASSSKPTGFSGNTIYF.

In this sample, this clonotype turned up many times. This rearrangement joins TRBV5-6 to TRBJ1-1; no definite D call. Between the trimmed V and J ends, which lost 2 bases and 1 base, there was a span of 15 bases. The CDR3 loop spans 16 amino acids. Germline CDR1 reads SGHDT; CDR2 reads YYEEEE. In DNA form, the CDR3 reads TGTGCCAGCAGCTTCAGTCGGGGAAGGCGGAACACTGAAGCTTTCTTT. Translated, it gives CASSFSRGRRNTEAFF.

The chain employs TRBV7-3 and TRBJ1-1; weak D call: TRBD1 (6 bases). V lost 5 bases, J lost 3 bases, and 16 bases lay in between. The CDR3 totals 15 residues. Germline loops: CDR1 SGHTA, CDR2 FQGTGA. CDR3 sequence reads: CASSRPRGRDTEAFF. CDR3 in DNA: TGTGCCAGCAGCCGCCCCCGGGGGCGGGACACTGAAGCTTTCTTT.

There are a few counts of this clonotype. CDR3 loop: CASSPQIDTQYF. CDR3 sequence (DNA): TGTGCCAGCAGCCCACAGATAGATACGCAGTATTTT. The J gene is TRBJ2-3, the V gene TRBV7-2; D unresolved. The CDR3 is made up of 12 amino acids. CDR1 and CDR2 (germline): SGHTA, FQGNSA. V lost 5 bases, J lost 5 bases, and 8 bases lay in between.

CDR3 nucleotides: TGTGCCAGCAGCTTGGAAAGGCAGGGGCTGCAGCCCCAGCATTTT. It encodes CASSLERQGLQPQHF. The chain joins TRBV5-5 to TRBJ1-5; a weak D match, TRBD1 (6 bases). Deletions cut 0 bases from V and 7 bases from J, with 14 bases between. CDR1 is SGHKS and CDR2 is YYEKEE in the germline V gene (reference sequence). This CDR3 contains 15 residues.

The chain is built from TRBV4-1 and TRBJ1-5; 9 bases align to TRBD1. The CDR3 extends over 15 amino acids. With V trimmed by 3 bases and J by 6 bases, 6 bases remained unmatched. CDR1 is MGHRA, CDR2 YSYEKL, per germline. CDR3 coding DNA: TGCGCCAGCAGCCAGGACAGGGGATCGCGTCAGCCCCAGCATTTT. Residues: CASSQDRGSRQPQHF.

The chain recombines TRBV12-3 or TRBV12-4 with TRBJ2-1; D is perhaps TRBD1 (7 bases). V lost 4 bases and J lost 15, with 22 bases in between. This CDR3 spans 14 amino acids. CDR3 nucleotides: TGTGCCAGCAGTTCCGGACAGGTTAGCGGAACTCCGTTCTTC. This translates into CASSSGQVSGTPFF.

This clonotype was counted many times. The V call is TRBV11-2, the J call TRBJ2-7; D tentatively reads TRBD1 or TRBD2 (5 bases each). V lost 2 bases to trimming and J lost 2 bases, with 13 bases between them. Germline CDR1 SGHAT, CDR2 FQNNGV. CDR3 length equals 15 residues. CDR3 sequence reads: CASSLPEMGAYEQYF. CDR3 in DNA: TGTGCCAGCAGCTTACCGGAGATGGGGGCCTACGAGCAGTACTTC.

The rearrangement links TRBV7-3 to TRBJ2-5; no definite D call. V lost 2 bases and J 1 base, leaving 20 bases between the germline ends. The CDR3 covers 18 residues. Germline V gives CDR1 SGHTA, CDR2 FQGTGA. The CDR3 region is CASSLSPRGPSTQETQYF. CDR3 nucleotides: TGTGCCAGCAGCTTATCACCTAGAGGACCGTCGACCCAAGAGACCCAGTACTTC.

This clonotype was counted between two and nine times. The genes are TRBV6-1 and TRBJ1-2; D unclear. Germline V gene sequence: CDR1 MNHNS, CDR2 SASEGT. V dropped 7 bases and J dropped 5 bases, with 17 bases sitting between them. The CDR3 loop spans 14 amino acids. CDR3 residues: CASNLSGGLYGYTF. DNA of the CDR3: TGTGCCAGCAATTTATCGGGCGGCCTTTATGGCTACACCTTC.

The table lists this clonotype with a count of one. V usage is TRBV12-3 or TRBV12-4 and J usage is TRBJ2-3; the D is unclear. The CDR3 loop spans 13 amino acids. Between the trimmed V and J ends, which lost 5 bases and 5 bases, there was a span of 11 bases. CDR3 residues: CASSTLRLDTQYF. CDR3 sequence (DNA): TGTGCCAGCAGTACCTTAAGACTAGATACGCAGTATTTT.

The chain is built from TRBV5-1 and TRBJ2-3; D is unclear. The ends were cut back, 0 bases at V and 0 bases at J, with 8 bases in the middle. CDR3 length equals 15 residues. Per the germline V gene, CDR1 is SGHRS and CDR2 is YFSETQ. The CDR3 region is CASSLDQLSTDTQYF. CDR3 sequence (DNA): TGCGCCAGCAGCTTGGACCAGCTGAGCACAGATACGCAGTATTTT. Full variable domain (remainder filled in from reference TRBV5-1 and TRBJ2-3): KAGVTQTPRYLIKTRGQQVTLSCSPISGHRSVSWYQQTPGQGLQFLFEYFSETQRNKGNFPGRFSGRQFSNSRSEMNVSTLELGDSALYLCASSLDQLSTDTQYFGPGTRLTVL.

In its sample, this clonotype was seen a few times. The chain employs TRBV7-9 and TRBJ2-1; D is unclear. Looked up from germline, CDR1 is SEHNR and CDR2 is FQNEAQ (reference sequence). V gave up 3 bases and J gave up 0 bases, with 9 bases separating them. The CDR3 runs 15 residues. CDR3 coding DNA: TGTGCCAGCAGCTTCGACTTAAGCTCCTACAATGAGCAGTTCTTC. This codes for CASSFDLSSYNEQFF.

As for this clonotype: Sequence at one end of the junction differs from germline and may be a read error. The rearrangement uses TRBV4-2 and TRBJ2-7; possible D gene TRBD1, 6 bases. Germline V gene lookup returns CDR1 LGHNA and CDR2 YNFKEQ. The CDR3 length is 15 residues. CDR3 loop: CASRQERTDIYEQYF. The CDR3 region has the DNA TGTGCCAGCAGGCAAGAGAGGACAGACATCTACGAGCAGTACTTC.

The gene calls are TRBV24-1 and TRBJ1-1, with D unresolved. The germline V gene encodes CDR1 KGHDR and CDR2 SFDVKD. Trimming took off 3 bases at V and 4 bases at J, with 11 bases between the two ends. CDR3 size: 14 residues. CDR3 nucleotide sequence: TGTGCCACCAGTGATCTCTCCTCCGGCACTGAAGCTTTCTTT. This codes for CATSDLSSGTEAFF.